The clone carrying this T cell receptor beta chain has at least ten counts. No antigen is known for it. This sample is drawn from a study of T cell repertoires in cytomegalovirus infection. Study context: Newly reported HLA-C-restricted and thoroughly characterized HLA-B-restricted CMV epitopes were employed.

Between the trimmed V and J ends, which lost 7 bases and 0 bases, there was a span of 10 bases. CDR3 size: 14 residues. Germline CDR1 SGHTA, CDR2 FQGNSA. Study outcomes and limitations: Adding up the frequency of public TCR beta families identified people who carried CMV plus the relevant HLA.

TCRdb re-called the reads through MiXCR, storing one row per CDR3 protein. This table has about 140,000 distinct CDR3 sequences, approximately 30% appearing once. The sample in question was CD8+ T cells from cultured PBMCs, obtained from culture after CMV antigen stimulation. This receptor was obtained from a human donor in good health (CMV status not recorded). Some clones in this sample may be carry-over from other donors' samples. This chain uses TRBV7-2 with TRBJ1-3; D uncertain. CDR3 DNA: TGTGCCAGCACCCTTCTACCCTCTGGAAACACCATATATTTT. This sequence encodes CASTLLPSGNTIYF.